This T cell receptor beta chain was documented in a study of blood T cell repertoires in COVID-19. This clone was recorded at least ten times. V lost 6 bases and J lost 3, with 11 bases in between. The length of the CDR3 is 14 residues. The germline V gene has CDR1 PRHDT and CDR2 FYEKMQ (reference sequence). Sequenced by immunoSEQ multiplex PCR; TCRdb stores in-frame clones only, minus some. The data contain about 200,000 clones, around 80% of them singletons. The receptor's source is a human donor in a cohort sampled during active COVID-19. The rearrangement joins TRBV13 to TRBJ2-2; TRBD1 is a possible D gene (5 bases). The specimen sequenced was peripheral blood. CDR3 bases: TGTGCCAGCAGATCTAAAGGGGACACCGGGGAGCTGTTTTTT. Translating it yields CASRSKGDTGELFF.